The rows below give T cell receptor beta chains drawn from one sample of a study of T cell responses to AZD1222 COVID-19 vaccine. TCRdb's table, derived via immunoSEQ multiplex PCR, lists solely in-frame clones and lacks some. Counted here are about 110,000 clones, around 93% occurring once; the ten biggest clones make up approximately 8%. The specimen was peripheral blood, collected on day 0 of AZD1222 vaccination. These receptors came from an adult in good health. The CDR3 runs from the conserved cysteine through the conserved F or W. Fields, in order: J gene, clone size, D gene, V gene, CDR3 DNA, CDR3 protein. D genes are given only for firm matches. Clone size is stated in some rows and not others, as once, few, many or a class when expanded.

TRBJ1-1 | few | . | TRBV6-2/TRBV6-3 | TGTGCCAGCAGTTTATCCAGGGTCATGAAGACTGAAGCTTTCTTT | CASSLSRVMKTEAFF
TRBJ2-1 | . | . | TRBV19 | TGTGCCAGTACGTGGACGGGGAGAGGCGAGCAGTTCTTC | CASTWTGRGEQFF
TRBJ1-1 | . | . | TRBV18 | TGTGCCAGCTCAAGCGCAGCGATTACTGAAGCTTTCTTT | CASSSAAITEAFF
TRBJ1-4 | . | . | TRBV4-1 | TGCGCCAGCAGCCAAGATCAATCAGGGGAAAGGGAAAAACTGTTTTTT | CASSQDQSGEREKLFF
TRBJ2-7 | . | . | TRBV6-6 | TGTGCCAGCAGTTATTTTGACCCCCACGAGCAGTACTTC | CASSYFDPHEQYF
TRBJ2-7 | . | . | TRBV5-8 | TGTGCCAGCAGCACCCTACAGGTATCCTACGAGCAGTACTTC | CASSTLQVSYEQYF
TRBJ2-3 | . | . | TRBV3-1/TRBV3-2 | TGTGCCAGCAGCCTCTGGACAGATACGCAGTATTTT | CASSLWTDTQYF
TRBJ2-7 | . | TRBD1 | TRBV15 | TGTGCCACCAGCAGAGATCTACCGGGACAGGATTACGAGCAGTACTTC | CATSRDLPGQDYEQYF
TRBJ2-7 | . | TRBD1 | TRBV6-5 | TGTGCCAGCAGTACGACAGGGGTGGAGCAGTACTTC | CASSTTGVEQYF
TRBJ1-5 | . | TRBD1 | TRBV27 | TGTGCCAGCAGTCAAGGCCCGACAGGGTCGGGTCAGCCCCAGCATTTT | CASSQGPTGSGQPQHF
TRBJ1-6 | . | . | TRBV14 | TGTGCCAGCAGCCAAGATGACAGCTCCTATAATTCACCCCTCCACTTT | CASSQDDSSYNSPLHF
TRBJ1-1 | . | TRBD1 | TRBV29-1 | TGCAGCGTTGACGAAACAGGGGACTTAGAAGCTTTCTTT | CSVDETGDLEAFF
TRBJ2-5 | . | . | TRBV18 | TGTGCCAGCTCTGTGGACACAAAGGGCACCCAGTACTTC | CASSVDTKGTQYF
TRBJ2-3 | . | . | TRBV5-4 | TGTGCCAGCAGCTTGGACGGGGGCCCGACAGATACGCAGTATTTT | CASSLDGGPTDTQYF
TRBJ1-4 | . | TRBD1 | TRBV4-1 | TGCGCCAGCAGCCAAGTCGCCCTAGGACAGGGGGCCCTTAATGAAAAACTGTTTTTT | CASSQVALGQGALNEKLFF
TRBJ1-5 | . | . | TRBV30 | TGTGCCTGGAGTGGACAGTTGAGCAATCAGCCCCAGCATTTT | CAWSGQLSNQPQHF
TRBJ1-5 | . | . | TRBV6-4 | TGTGCCAGCAGTGAGGGGATCGGCAATCAGCCCCAGCATTTT | CASSEGIGNQPQHF